Given below is one T cell receptor (beta chain) in context. The specificity of this receptor is unknown. Base qualities are missing; no much larger clone stands one base away. This sample includes further DNA sequences coding for the same CDR3. Using the deep immunoSEQ assay, multiplex PCR amplified TCR CDR3 regions from genomic DNA. For each cell subset, the extracted genomic DNA was distributed evenly across all wells of several immunoSEQ 96-well plates, and each plate served as one replicate. Each replicate PCR for sorted subsets received about 180 ng genomic DNA, equal to tens of thousands of T cell genomes. Purified libraries were quantified with a Qubit 3.0 fluorometer, sized on a Bioanalyzer 2100, and re-quantified with the KAPA Library Quantification kit. Each immunoSEQ 96-well plate was sequenced on its own single-read 150-cycle Illumina NextSeq 550 flow cell. Turning to the authors' computational methods: The immunoSEQ output contained only junctional sequences without quality scores, so filtering could not match that applied to full-length reads. To assign V/J genes and CDR3, sequences were annotated using PyIR, a Python wrapper for IgBLAST v1.9, with IMGT germline references. Reads were removed for weak V/J assignments (E-value above 1e-6), missing CDR3, stop codons, out-of-frame junctions, or ambiguous translated residues. V3J clonotypes were defined by identical inferred V gene, J gene, and CDR3 amino acid sequence. Percentage overlap between repertoires was computed as shared unique clonotypes divided by the size of the smaller repertoire. Three approaches were used to assess repertoire richness: RTK rarefaction, the Chao1 estimator, and Recon v2.1 estimates of unobserved clonotypes. OLGA was used to compute generation probabilities for all TCRbeta clonotypes that the gDNA method yielded from a handful of donors. The table was pulled from immuneACCESS by TCRdb, which kept in-frame rearrangements only. Such tables lose some clones; where checked, under half of the loss comes from unresolved V genes, and the rest has no known cause. V, J and clone size are taken as reported in that table, and D and trimming were inferred from the DNA itself. Here the sample has 2 million or so clones; about 95% occur a single time. Roughly 1.1% of the sample is in the top ten clones.

The data were taken from a study of shared clonotypes between healthy human individuals (dated by TCRdb to between 2020 and 2021). Study-wide context: The cohort comprised two women and three men aged 18 to 49 years. For each donor, CD4 naive and CD4 memory were each given three plates, CD8 naive was given two plates, and CD8 memory was given one plate. The study deeply sequenced blood TCR repertoires of five healthy adults to estimate repertoire size and the extent of clonotype sharing between individuals. Different laboratories and diverse techniques were used to prepare libraries and sequence TCR repertoires, to increase sequencing depth and limit assay-specific biases. Per donor, leukapheresis produced somewhere between about 0.85 and 10 billion PBMCs.

The CDR3 numbers 13 residues from cysteine through phenylalanine. CDR3 DNA is the only sequence kept; it has 39 bases, read in frame from the first base. CDR1 and CDR2 are read off the germline V gene as SQVTM and ANQGSEA. At the junction V is shortened by 6 bases and J by 0 bases; bases outside the gene matches: 5. CD8 naive samples consisted of CD45RO-negative cells that were positively selected for CCR7, yielding a CD45RA+CCR7+ population without TemRA cells. The donors were healthy, HIV-negative adults who had no recently reported acute infections or vaccinations. Every donor was a Caucasian adult residing in Nashville, Tennessee, USA. Blood was obtained by leukapheresis, after which PBMCs were separated by Ficoll-Histopaque density gradient centrifugation and cryopreserved in liquid nitrogen vapor phase. Analytical flow cytometry was used to check the purity and quantity of every magnetically sorted T cell population. From each sorted fraction, genomic DNA was isolated and quantified by UV absorbance on a Nanodrop 2000c.

Paper-wide results and their limitations: Compared with non-shared clonotypes, the clonotypes found in all four sorted-subset donors had higher generation probabilities. Naive subsets generally had larger estimated clonotype richness than memory subsets. Approximately 5% of naive CD4, approximately 3.7% of naive CD8, about 2.4% of memory CD4, and 0.35% to 0.5% of memory CD8 clonotypes were shared across a handful of donors. Even with the large sequencing depth, rarefaction of the sorted-subset datasets indicated that sequencing was incomplete. The small number of donors limited the genetic and exposure-history diversity represented. Based on pairwise subsampling, the degree of clonotype sharing among donors was expected to be affected by sequencing depth. Sampling was restricted to blood, and TCR repertoires in tissue are likely to differ from TCR repertoires in blood.

The receptor's source is a man younger than 30 in good health. Sequencing input: naive CD8+ T cells sorted from blood. Taken with the paper, the label for cell subset or site translates to: CD45RA+CCR7+. The rearrangement joined TRBV29-1 to TRBJ2-7; 7 middle bases align to TRBD1. The CDR3 loop reads CSVVRDSSYEQYF. The sequenced DNA: TGCAGCGTCGTTAGGGACAGCTCCTACGAGCAGTACTTC.